The present T cell receptor beta chain was sequenced within a study of cytomegalovirus exposure and HLA in healthy donors. On the study more broadly: Among the 300 to 400 donors who were genotyped, roughly 76% fell in the genetic ancestry cluster that is associated with self-reported Caucasian donors. Study-wide points: While the bulk of TCR sequences proved rare, some public TCRs turned up in many donors. An analysis done earlier found most TCR beta V segments productive about 87% or about 30% of the time.

Notes on this clone: What it recognizes is unknown.

V was cut by 1 base and J by 9 bases, with 13 bases left in between. The CDR3 totals 13 residues. The germline V gene encodes CDR1 MNHNS and CDR2 SASEGT. 60 Vbeta and 13 Jbeta primers were used in PCR. In the original analysis: A later analysis counted 80 million or so unique TCR beta chains, around 10 million shared. Sequencing used immunoSEQ multiplex PCR; TCRdb keeps in-frame clones, though not all of them. That table is the source of V, J and clone size, and D and trimming were worked out from the DNA. Altogether about 190,000 clones are present, around 90% being singletons, with the ten largest covering around 1.5%.

The specimen was PBMCs. The source is a woman aged 18-29 years in good health and CMV-seronegative. The rearrangement links TRBV6-1 to TRBJ2-7, with D possibly matching TRBD1 (5 bases). The CDR3 region is CASSEEGLSGQYF. CDR3 bases: TGTGCCAGCAGTGAAGAGGGGCTATCCGGGCAGTACTTC.